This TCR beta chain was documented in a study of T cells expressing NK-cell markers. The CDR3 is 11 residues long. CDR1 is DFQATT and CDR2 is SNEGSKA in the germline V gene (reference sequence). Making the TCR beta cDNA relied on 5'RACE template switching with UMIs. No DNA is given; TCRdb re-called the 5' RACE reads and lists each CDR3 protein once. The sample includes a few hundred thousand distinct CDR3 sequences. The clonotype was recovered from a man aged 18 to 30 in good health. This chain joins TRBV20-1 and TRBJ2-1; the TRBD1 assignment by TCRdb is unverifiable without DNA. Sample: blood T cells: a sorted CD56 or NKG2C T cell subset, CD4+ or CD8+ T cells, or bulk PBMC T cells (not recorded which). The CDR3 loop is CSAPRLNEQFF.